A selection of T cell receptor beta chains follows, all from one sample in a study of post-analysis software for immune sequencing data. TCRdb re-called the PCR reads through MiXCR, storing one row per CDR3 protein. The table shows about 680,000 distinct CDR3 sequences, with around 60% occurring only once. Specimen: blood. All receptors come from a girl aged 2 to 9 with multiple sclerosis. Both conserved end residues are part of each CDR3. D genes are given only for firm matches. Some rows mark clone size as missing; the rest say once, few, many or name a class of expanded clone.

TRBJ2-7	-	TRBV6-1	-	CASSDEGTPYEQYF	TGTGCCAGCAGTGACGAGGGCACCCCCTACGAGCAGTACTTC
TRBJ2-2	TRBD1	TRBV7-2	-	CASSLRTGGTGELFF	TGTGCCAGCAGCTTAAGGACAGGGGGCACCGGGGAGCTGTTTTTT
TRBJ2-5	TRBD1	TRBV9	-	CASSAQTGTQETQYF	TGTGCCAGCAGCGCGCAGACAGGGACCCAAGAGACCCAGTACTTC
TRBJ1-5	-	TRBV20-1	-	CSAGEGPYSNQPQHF	TGCAGTGCCGGGGAGGGACCTTATAGCAATCAGCCCCAGCATTTT
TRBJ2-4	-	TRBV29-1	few	CSVVPGRGNIQYF	TGCAGCGTTGTACCGGGGAGGGGGAACATTCAGTACTTC
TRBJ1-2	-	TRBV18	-	CASSLSIASSVNYGYTF	TGTGCCAGCTCACTAAGTATCGCCTCCTCGGTTAACTATGGCTACACCTTC
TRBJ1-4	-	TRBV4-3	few	CASSLHLREKLFF	TGCGCCAGCAGCCTGCATTTAAGGGAAAAACTGTTTTTT
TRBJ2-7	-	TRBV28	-	CASSPLGEDYEQYF	TGTGCCAGCAGTCCCCTAGGGGAGGACTACGAGCAGTACTTC
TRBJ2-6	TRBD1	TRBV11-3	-	CASSFWGQGGPGANVLTF	TGTGCCAGCAGCTTTTGGGGACAGGGAGGACCTGGGGCCAACGTCCTGACTTTC
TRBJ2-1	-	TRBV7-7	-	CASSPSRAYNEQFF	TGTGCTAGCAGCCCTAGTAGGGCCTACAATGAGCAGTTCTTC
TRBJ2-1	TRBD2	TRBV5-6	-	CASSPSPGGRFHEQFF	TGTGCCAGCAGCCCCTCACCGGGGGGAAGGTTTCATGAGCAGTTCTTC
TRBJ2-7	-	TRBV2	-	CASSSQGSGYEQYF	TGTGCCAGCAGCTCACAGGGATCAGGCTACGAGCAGTACTTC
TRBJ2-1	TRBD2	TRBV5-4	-	CASSFSGGRWDEQFF	TGTGCCAGCAGCTTCAGCGGCGGGAGGTGGGATGAGCAGTTCTTC
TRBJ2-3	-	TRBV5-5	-	CASSLPEAGDTQYF	TGTGCCAGCAGCTTGCCGGAGGCGGGAGATACGCAGTATTTT
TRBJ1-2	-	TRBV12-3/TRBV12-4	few	CASSLTARTYYGYTF	TGTGCCAGCAGTTTAACGGCCAGGACATACTATGGCTACACCTTC
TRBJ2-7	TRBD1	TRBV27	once	CASSTPQGAGYEQYF	TGTGCCAGCAGCACCCCACAGGGGGCTGGCTACGAGCAGTACTTC
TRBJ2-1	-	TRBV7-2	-	CASSLASIDEQFF	TGTGCCAGCAGCTTGGCTAGCATAGATGAGCAGTTCTTC
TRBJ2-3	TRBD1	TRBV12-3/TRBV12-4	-	CASRQDRSSSTDTQYF	TGTGCCAGCAGGCAGGACAGGTCGTCCAGCACAGATACGCAGTATTTT
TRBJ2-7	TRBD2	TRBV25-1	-	CASSAGEGEQYF	TGTGCCAGCAGTGCGGGGGAGGGCGAGCAGTACTTC
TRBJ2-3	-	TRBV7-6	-	CASSLGGARDTQYF	TGTGCCAGCAGCTTAGGGGGGGCTAGAGATACGCAGTATTTT
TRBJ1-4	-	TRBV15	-	CATSRDLGATNEKLFF	TGTGCCACCAGCAGAGATCTGGGAGCAACTAATGAAAAACTGTTTTTT
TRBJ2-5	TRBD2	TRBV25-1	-	CASSDSLILAGVQETQYF	TGTGCCAGCAGTGACTCATTGATACTAGCGGGAGTACAAGAGACCCAGTACTTC
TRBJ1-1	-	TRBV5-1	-	CASSQRPTENTEAFF	TGCGCCAGCAGCCAAAGGCCGACAGAGAACACTGAAGCTTTCTTT
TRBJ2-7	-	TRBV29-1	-	CSVGLSGAYEQYF	TGCAGCGTTGGCCTTAGCGGCGCCTACGAGCAGTACTTC
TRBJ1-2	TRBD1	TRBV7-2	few	CASSPLDRGYGYTF	TGTGCCAGCAGCCCGCTGGACAGGGGTTATGGCTACACCTTC
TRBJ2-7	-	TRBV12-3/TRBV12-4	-	CASSFGQGFYEQYF	TGTGCCAGCAGTTTTGGTCAGGGATTCTACGAGCAGTACTTC
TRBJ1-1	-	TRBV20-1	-	CSARETWGTRGTEAFF	TGCAGTGCTAGAGAGACTTGGGGCACACGGGGGACTGAAGCTTTCTTT
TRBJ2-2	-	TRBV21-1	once	CASSKEGQGNTGELFF	TGTGCCAGCAGCAAAGAGGGACAGGGAAACACCGGGGAGCTGTTTTTT
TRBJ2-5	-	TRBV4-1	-	CASSQVESAETQYF	TGCGCCAGCAGCCAAGTCGAATCGGCGGAGACCCAGTACTTC
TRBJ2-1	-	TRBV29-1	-	CSGSVGGRNNEQFF	TGCAGCGGGTCAGTAGGGGGGAGGAACAATGAGCAGTTCTTC
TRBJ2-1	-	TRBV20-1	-	CSARISTGPGEQFF	TGCAGTGCTAGAATCTCGACAGGCCCGGGTGAGCAGTTCTTC
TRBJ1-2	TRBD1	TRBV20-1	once	CSARADRAGYTF	TGCAGTGCTAGAGCTGACAGGGCAGGCTACACCTTC
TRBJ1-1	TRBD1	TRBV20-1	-	CSARPAQTGDEAFF	TGCAGTGCTCGACCGGCTCAAACAGGGGATGAAGCTTTCTTT
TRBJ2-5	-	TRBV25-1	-	CASSAVTVETQYF	TGTGCCAGCAGTGCAGTAACGGTTGAGACCCAGTACTTC
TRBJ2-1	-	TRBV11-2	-	CASSSPRRGNEQFF	TGTGCCAGCAGCTCCCCCCGGAGGGGTAATGAGCAGTTCTTC
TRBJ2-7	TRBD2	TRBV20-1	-	CSARIGTTYEQYF	TGCAGTGCTAGAATCGGGACTACCTACGAGCAGTACTTC
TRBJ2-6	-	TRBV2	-	CASSADRSGANVLTF	TGTGCCAGCAGTGCAGACAGGTCTGGGGCCAACGTCCTGACTTTC
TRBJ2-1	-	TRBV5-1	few	CASSIDGDNEQFF	TGCGCCAGCAGCATCGATGGTGACAATGAGCAGTTCTTC
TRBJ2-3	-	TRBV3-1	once	CASSQEMWGSSTDTQYF	TGTGCCAGCAGCCAAGAGATGTGGGGATCTAGCACAGATACGCAGTATTTT
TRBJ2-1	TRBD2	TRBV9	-	CASSVAGGREQFF	TGTGCCAGCAGCGTAGCGGGAGGGCGCGAGCAGTTCTTC
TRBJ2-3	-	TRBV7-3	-	CASSIGQGTDTQYF	TGTGCCAGCAGCATAGGCCAGGGCACAGATACGCAGTATTTT
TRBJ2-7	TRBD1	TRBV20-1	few	CSALKQGANEQYF	TGCAGTGCCCTAAAGCAGGGGGCCAACGAGCAGTACTTC
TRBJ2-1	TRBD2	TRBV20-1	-	CSALTSGRSHNEQFF	TGCAGTGCTCTTACTAGCGGGAGGTCCCACAATGAGCAGTTCTTC
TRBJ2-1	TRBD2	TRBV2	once	CASSLLAGKGNEQFF	TGTGCCAGCAGTTTACTAGCGGGAAAGGGTAATGAGCAGTTCTTC
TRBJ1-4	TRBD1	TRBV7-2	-	CASSLVRDRMSWTNEKLFF	TGTGCCAGCAGCTTAGTTCGGGACAGGATGTCTTGGACTAATGAAAAACTGTTTTTT
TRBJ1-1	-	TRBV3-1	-	CASSDGTSGEAFF	TGTGCCAGCAGCGACGGGACATCAGGTGAAGCTTTCTTT
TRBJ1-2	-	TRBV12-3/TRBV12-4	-	CASSLSLNPSGGYTF	TGTGCCAGCAGTTTATCCCTGAATCCCTCCGGCGGCTACACCTTC
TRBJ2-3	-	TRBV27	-	CASSLLPIDTQYF	TGTGCCAGCAGTTTACTCCCGATTGATACGCAGTATTTT
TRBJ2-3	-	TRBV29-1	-	CSVEGYRAADTQYF	TGCAGCGTTGAAGGCTACAGGGCCGCAGATACGCAGTATTTT
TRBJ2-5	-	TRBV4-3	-	CASSQVPGAETQYF	TGCGCCAGCAGCCAAGTTCCCGGGGCAGAGACCCAGTACTTC
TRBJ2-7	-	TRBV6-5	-	CASKNARGAYEQYF	TGTGCCAGCAAAAACGCCAGGGGGGCCTACGAGCAGTACTTC